This T cell receptor (beta chain) appears in the sequencing data of a study of OX40 agonist ivuxolimab in advanced cancers. Study details: Every 2 weeks, patients got intravenous ivuxolimab at one of six dose levels (0.01-10 mg/kg). Findings and limits, study-wide: Among T cells, CD8+ cells averaged more expanded clones than CD4+ cells.

Only in-frame clones appear in the TCRdb table, and some are missing; sequencing was by immunoSEQ multiplex PCR. This sample has 100,000 or so clones; under 85% occur once, and the top ten carry less than 5.5%. The CDR3 runs 15 residues. Trimming removed 1 base at V and 0 bases at J, with 7 bases between. Germline lookup yields CDR1 SEHNR and CDR2 FQNEAQ (reference sequence). Collection of blood occurred at baseline, at cycle 4 day 1, and at cycle 7 day 1. Of note for this clone: Its matching antigen is unknown.

The rearrangement joins TRBV7-9 to TRBJ1-5; D is perhaps TRBD1 (5 bases). This receptor was identified in an adult with an advanced solid tumor such as melanoma, head and neck, liver or kidney cancer. The sequenced sample was CD4+ or CD8+ T cells sorted from blood, obtained in a trial of the OX40 agonist ivuxolimab. CDR3 in DNA: TGTGCCAGCAGCTTAGGGGGGGATAGCAATCAGCCCCAGCATTTT. Protein: CASSLGGDSNQPQHF.